This TCR beta chain derives from a study of identical twins (dated by TCRdb to the mid-2010s). For the wider study: To test whether fetal clonotypes persist, the study used deep sequencing on TCR alpha and beta repertoires from monozygotic twins, unrelated adults of various ages, and cord blood. To rule out contamination, replicate twin experiments were performed at different times with different library preparation protocols. General study outcomes and caveats: Because the same donors could not be followed over many years, the conclusions depended on cross-sectional statistical analysis. Excess twin sharing in beta out-of-frame sequences was weaker because fewer shared sequences lowered the signal-to-noise ratio. Zero-insertion analyses could be partly confounded by invariant T cells such as MAIT and iNKT, although diverse VJ usage argued against such confounding for most clonotypes. Recombination models systematically underestimated out-of-frame TCR alpha sharing in monozygotic twins but agreed with sharing between unrelated individuals. Fewer insertions were carried by abundant cord blood beta clonotypes, a similar but weaker trend appeared in young adult naive repertoires, and no such trend appeared in memory repertoires. Out-of-frame TCR alpha sequences shared between twins showed an excess of low generation-probability sequences compared with coincidental sharing between unrelated individuals.

The method was 5' RACE. The sequencer was an Illumina HiSeq 2000. Template switching introduced a universal primer binding site; the final cDNA contained a unique molecular identifier, enabling accurate counting of TCR cDNA molecules. First-strand cDNA for TCR alpha and beta chains was synthesized from specific primers in the conserved constant-segment region. To control for contamination, every cDNA library carried two barcodes: a SMART-Mk sample barcode plus Illumina barcodes. TruSeq adapter sequences, together with Illumina sample barcodes, were added in two successive PCR steps. The TCR alpha and beta cDNA libraries were sequenced on the Illumina HiSeq platform using custom primers. The source study handled its data this way. Unique molecular identifiers were extracted from raw reads with MiGEC, and CDR3 positions were determined with MiXCR. For each individual, recombination models were inferred using an EM algorithm with the repgenHMM and IGoR tools. Shared clonotypes were analyzed with the tcR package in R, and sharing was normalized by the product of cloneset sizes. Out-of-frame nonproductive sequences were analyzed to study raw recombination free of thymic and clonal selection effects. In TCRdb, the public reads were trimmed at Q25 with fastp and aligned with MiXCR, with productive beta chains retained. Each CDR3 protein appears once, grouped with its most common genes and DNA. It is TCRdb's table, rather than the study itself, that gives the V and J calls and clone size. Across this sample there are some 1,700,000 distinct CDR3 sequences, with more than 30% seen only once. Jointly, the top ten make up about 0.3% of the sample.

According to the germline V gene, CDR1 reads SGHRS and CDR2 reads YFSETQ. The CDR3 sequence holds 17 residues, the cysteine and phenylalanine included. The CDR3 DNA has 51 bases and is translated from base 1. V trim: 4 bases; J trim: 5 bases; unmatched bases: 9. All donors were healthy Caucasians. Concerning this clonotype: What antigen it recognizes has not been identified. Base qualities were left out, and no much larger clone turns up one base away.

This sequence originates from a newborn girl in good health. This chain is built from TRBV5-1 and TRBJ2-3; 14 bases in between match TRBD2. The source material was cord blood. CDR3 sequence: CASSPGTSGRDRDTQYF. The sequence in DNA is TGCGCCAGCAGCCCCGGGACTAGCGGGAGAGATAGAGATACGCAGTATTTT. Supplemented by the reference TRBV5-1 and TRBJ2-3 proteins around the CDR3, the complete variable domain is KAGVTQTPRYLIKTRGQQVTLSCSPISGHRSVSWYQQTPGQGLQFLFEYFSETQRNKGNFPGRFSGRQFSNSRSEMNVSTLELGDSALYLCASSPGTSGRDRDTQYFGPGTRLTVL.